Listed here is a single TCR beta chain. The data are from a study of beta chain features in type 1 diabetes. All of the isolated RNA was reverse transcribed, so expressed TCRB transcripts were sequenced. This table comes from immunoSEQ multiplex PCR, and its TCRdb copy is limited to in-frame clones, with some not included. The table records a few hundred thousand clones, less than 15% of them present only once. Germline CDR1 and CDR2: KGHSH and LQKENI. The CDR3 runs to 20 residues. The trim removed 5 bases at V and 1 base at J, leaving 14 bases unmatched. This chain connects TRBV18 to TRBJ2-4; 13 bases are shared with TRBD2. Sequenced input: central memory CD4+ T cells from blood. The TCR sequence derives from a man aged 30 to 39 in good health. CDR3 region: CASSTGLAGPRTSAKNIQYF. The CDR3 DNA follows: TGTGCCAGCTCAACGGGACTAGCGGGGCCGCGTACTTCGGCCAAAAACATTCAGTACTTC.